The sequence of this TCR beta chain was determined in a study of CD8+ T cells in alopecia areata. The wider study: Severity scoring for treated patients was based on the percentage of affected scalp area.

As the sequencing template, cDNA was produced by extracting RNA and reverse transcribing it. The assay was immunoSEQ multiplex PCR, and TCRdb's table has in-frame clones only and misses some. The sample shows 100,000 to 130,000 clones, 65% to 85% of them seen only once. Turning to this clone: Its antigen is as yet unknown. The same CDR3 arises from other DNA sequences in this sample as well.

The CDR3 runs to 15 residues. Unmatched junction bases numbered 5, after V lost 3 bases and J lost 4 bases. In germline, CDR1 is LNHDA, CDR2 SQIVND (reference sequence). General study points: Patients shared TCRs less clearly than mice did, possibly for HLA-related reasons. Many expanded lesional clones persisted in scalp and blood during tofacitinib.

The treatment here: oral pan-JAK inhibitor, 5-10 mg twice daily. PBMCs, the starting material, were the source of sorted CD4+ and CD8+ T cells. The chain uses TRBV19 and TRBJ2-1, with 8 bases lining up with TRBD2. The source was CD8+ T cells sorted from blood, collected at week 24, from a patient treated with tofacitinib. This receptor was taken from a human donor with alopecia areata. DNA of the CDR3: TGTGCCAGTAGTATTGACGGGGGGGGATACAATGAGCAGTTCTTC. Amino acids: CASSIDGGGYNEQFF. The full variable domain, in which reference TRBV19 and TRBJ2-1 provide the parts outside the CDR3, is DGGITQSPKYLFRKEGQNVTLSCEQNLNHDAMYWYRQDPGQGLRLIYYSQIVNDFQKGDIAEGYSVSREKKESFPLTVTSAQKNPTAFYLCASSIDGGGYNEQFFGPGTRLTVL.